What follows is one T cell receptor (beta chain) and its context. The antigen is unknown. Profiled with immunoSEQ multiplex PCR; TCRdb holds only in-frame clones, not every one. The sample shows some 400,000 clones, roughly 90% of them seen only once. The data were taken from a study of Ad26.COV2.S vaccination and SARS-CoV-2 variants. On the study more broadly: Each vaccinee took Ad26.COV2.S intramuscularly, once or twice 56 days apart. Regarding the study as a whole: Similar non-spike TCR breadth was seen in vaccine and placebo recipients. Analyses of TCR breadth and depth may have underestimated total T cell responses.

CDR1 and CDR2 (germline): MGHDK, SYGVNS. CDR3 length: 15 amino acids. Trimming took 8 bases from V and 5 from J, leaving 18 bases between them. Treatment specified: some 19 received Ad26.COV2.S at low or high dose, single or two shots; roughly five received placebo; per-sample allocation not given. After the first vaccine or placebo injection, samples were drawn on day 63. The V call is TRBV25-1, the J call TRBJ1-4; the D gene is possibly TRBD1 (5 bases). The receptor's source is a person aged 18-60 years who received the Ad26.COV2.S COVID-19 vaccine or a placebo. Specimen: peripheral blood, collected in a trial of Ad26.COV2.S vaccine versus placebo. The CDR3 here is CASRLDGTGNEKLFF. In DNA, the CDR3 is TGTGCCAGCCGCCTCGATGGGACGGGGAATGAAAAACTGTTTTTT. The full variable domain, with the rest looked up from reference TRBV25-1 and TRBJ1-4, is EADIYQTPRYLVIGTGKKITLECSQTMGHDKMYWYQQDPGMELHLIHYSYGVNSTEKGDLSSESTVSRIRTEHFPLTLESARPSHTSQYLCASRLDGTGNEKLFFGSGTQLSVL.